These 8 T cell receptor beta chains originate from one sample sequenced in a study of cytomegalovirus exposure and HLA in healthy donors. The PCR had 60 Vbeta and 13 Jbeta primers. The protocol was immunoSEQ multiplex PCR, while the TCRdb copy is restricted to in-frame clones and leaves out a portion. The data contain nearly 110,000 clones, 70% to 80% of them singletons. Input material: PBMCs. The receptors here all came from a young man in good health and CMV-seronegative.

The chain is built from TRBV7-8 and TRBJ1-6; D may be TRBD1 (6 bases). Germline V gene lookup returns CDR1 SGHVS and CDR2 FQNEAQ. V was shortened by 3 bases and J by 7 bases, with 7 bases between the two germline ends. The CDR3 totals 13 residues. The CDR3 DNA sequence: TGTGCCAGCAGCTTCACAGGGAATTCACCCCTCCACTTT. It codes for CASSFTGNSPLHF.

V usage is TRBV5-1 and J usage is TRBJ2-3; 14 bases align to TRBD2. CDR3 size: 16 residues. Germline V gene data show CDR1 as SGHRS and CDR2 as YFSETQ. V trimming: 3 bases; J trimming: 11 bases; junction bases outside the gene matches: 11. For the CDR3, the DNA is TGCGCCAGCAGCTCCAGGACTAGCGGGGGGCCCTCGGGGCAGTATTTT. Protein product: CASSSRTSGGPSGQYF. Variable domain in full (rest from reference TRBV5-1 and TRBJ2-3): KAGVTQTPRYLIKTRGQQVTLSCSPISGHRSVSWYQQTPGQGLQFLFEYFSETQRNKGNFPGRFSGRQFSNSRSEMNVSTLELGDSALYLCASSSRTSGGPSGQYFGPGTRLTVL.

The chain uses TRBV6-1 and TRBJ1-2; no firm D call. Trimming took 5 bases from V and 2 from J, leaving 9 bases between them. Germline values: CDR1 MNHNS, CDR2 SASEGT. The CDR3 has 13 amino acids. This CDR3 reads CASSLERNYGYTF. The CDR3 region has the DNA TGTGCCAGCAGTCTAGAGAGGAACTATGGCTACACCTTC.

This chain uses TRBV10-3 with TRBJ1-2, with 7 nucleotides matching TRBD1. The CDR3 contains 12 residues. The germline V gene has CDR1 ENHRY and CDR2 SYGVKD. The J segment lost 4 bases and the V segment lost 8 bases, leaving 4 bases of the junction unmatched. In DNA form, the CDR3 reads TGTGCCATCGGGGACAGATCCTATGGCTACACCTTC. Its translation: CAIGDRSYGYTF.

The V and J genes are TRBV5-6 and TRBJ2-7; D is possibly TRBD2 (6 bases). Germline CDR1 SGHDT, CDR2 YYEEEE. Trimming cost V 0 bases and J 4 bases, with 11 bases left between them. The CDR3 runs to 14 residues. CDR3 sequence: CASSLVTGDYEQYF. In DNA, the CDR3 is TGTGCCAGCAGCTTGGTAACGGGGGATTACGAGCAGTACTTC.

The CDR3 nucleotides read TGTGCCAGCGACCATCCCTCAGGGGGTCAGCCCCAGCATTTT. Protein: CASDHPSGGQPQHF. V is TRBV7-3 and J is TRBJ1-5; TRBD1 matches 7 bases. Germline V gene sequence: CDR1 SGHTA, CDR2 FQGTGA. The ends lost 8 bases at V and 6 bases at J; junction bases unmatched: 10. The CDR3 spans 14 residues.

V is TRBV5-1 and J is TRBJ1-3; D is possibly TRBD1 (6 bases). Looked up from germline, CDR1 is SGHRS and CDR2 is YFSETQ. The CDR3 has 13 residues. V was shortened by 3 bases and J by 2 bases, with 6 bases between the two germline ends. The CDR3 DNA reads TGCGCCAGCAGCTGGGACACTGGAAACACCATATATTTT. Translated, it gives CASSWDTGNTIYF.

This clone was observed a few times. The J gene is TRBJ2-2, the V gene TRBV6-4; 7 bases map to TRBD1. After removal of 6 bases from V and 3 bases from J, the junction contained 4 bases not matched to a gene. The CDR3 covers 14 residues. Germline CDR1 MRHNA, CDR2 SNTAGT. CDR3 in DNA: TGTGCCAGCAGACAGGGGTTGGACACCGGGGAGCTGTTTTTT. It is translated as CASRQGLDTGELFF.